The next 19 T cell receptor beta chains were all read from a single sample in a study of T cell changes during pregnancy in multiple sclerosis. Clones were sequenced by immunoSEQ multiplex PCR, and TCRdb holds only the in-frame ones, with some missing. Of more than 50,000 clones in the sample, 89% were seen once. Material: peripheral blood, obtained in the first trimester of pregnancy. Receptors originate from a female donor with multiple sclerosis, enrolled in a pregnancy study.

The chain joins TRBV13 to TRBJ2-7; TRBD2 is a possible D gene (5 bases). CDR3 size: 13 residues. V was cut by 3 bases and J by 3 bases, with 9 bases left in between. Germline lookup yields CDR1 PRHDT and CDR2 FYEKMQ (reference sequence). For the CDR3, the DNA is TGTGCCAGCAGCTTCCGGGATATCTACGAGCAGTACTTC. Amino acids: CASSFRDIYEQYF.

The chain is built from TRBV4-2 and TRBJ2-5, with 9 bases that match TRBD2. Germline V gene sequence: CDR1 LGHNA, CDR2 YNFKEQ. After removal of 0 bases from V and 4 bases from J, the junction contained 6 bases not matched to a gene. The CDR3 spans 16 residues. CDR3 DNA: TGTGCCAGCAGCCAAGATTGGCGGGGGGGCCGAGAGACCCAGTACTTC. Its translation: CASSQDWRGGRETQYF.

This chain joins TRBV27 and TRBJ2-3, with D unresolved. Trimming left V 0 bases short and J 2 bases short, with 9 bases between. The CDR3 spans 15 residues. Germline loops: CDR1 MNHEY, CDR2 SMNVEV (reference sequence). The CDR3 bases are TGTGCCAGCAGTTTATCCCGTATGTCCACAGATACGCAGTATTTT. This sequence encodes CASSLSRMSTDTQYF.

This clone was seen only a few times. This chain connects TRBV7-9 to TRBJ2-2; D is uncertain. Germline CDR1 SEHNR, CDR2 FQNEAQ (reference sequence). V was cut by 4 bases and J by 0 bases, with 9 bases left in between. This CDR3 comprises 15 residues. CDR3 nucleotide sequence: TGTGCCAGCAGCTCCCCTCTCGCGAACACCGGGGAGCTGTTTTTT. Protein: CASSSPLANTGELFF.

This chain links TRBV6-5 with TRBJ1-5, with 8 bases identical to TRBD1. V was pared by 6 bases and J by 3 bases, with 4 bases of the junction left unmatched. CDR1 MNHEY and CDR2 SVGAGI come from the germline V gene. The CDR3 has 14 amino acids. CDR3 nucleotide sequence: TGTGCCAGCAGGACAGGGGTTTCCAATCAGCCCCAGCATTTT. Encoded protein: CASRTGVSNQPQHF.

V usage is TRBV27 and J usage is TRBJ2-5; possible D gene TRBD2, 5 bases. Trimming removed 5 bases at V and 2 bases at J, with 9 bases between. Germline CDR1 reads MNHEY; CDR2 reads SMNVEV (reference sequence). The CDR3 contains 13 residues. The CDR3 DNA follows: TGTGCCAGCAGTCCCCGGACTCAAGAGACCCAGTACTTC. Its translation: CASSPRTQETQYF.

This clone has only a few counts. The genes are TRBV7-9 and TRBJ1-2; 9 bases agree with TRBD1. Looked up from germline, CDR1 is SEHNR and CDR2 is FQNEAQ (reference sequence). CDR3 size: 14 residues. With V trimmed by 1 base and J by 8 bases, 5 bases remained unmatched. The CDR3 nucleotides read TGTGCCAGCAGCTTAGGGGACAGGGTAAAAGGCTACACCTTC. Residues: CASSLGDRVKGYTF.

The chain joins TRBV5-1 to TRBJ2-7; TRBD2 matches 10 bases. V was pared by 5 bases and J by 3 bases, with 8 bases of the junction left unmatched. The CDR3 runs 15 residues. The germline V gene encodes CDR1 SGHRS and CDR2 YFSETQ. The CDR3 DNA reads TGCGCCAGCAGTTTATTTAGCGGGGGGAACTACGAGCAGTACTTC. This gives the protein CASSLFSGGNYEQYF.

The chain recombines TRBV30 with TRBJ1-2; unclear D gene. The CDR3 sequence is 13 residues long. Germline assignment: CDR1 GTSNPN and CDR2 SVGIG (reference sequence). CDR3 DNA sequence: TGTGCGGGCGGGCGGCCGGGGAACTATGGCTACACCTTC. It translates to CAGGRPGNYGYTF. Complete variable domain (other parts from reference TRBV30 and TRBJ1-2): SQTIHQWPATLVQPVGSPLSLECTVEGTSNPNLYWYRQAAGRGLQLLFYSVGIGQISSEVPQNLSASRPQDRQFILSSKKLLLSDSGFYLCAGGRPGNYGYTFGSGTRLTVV.

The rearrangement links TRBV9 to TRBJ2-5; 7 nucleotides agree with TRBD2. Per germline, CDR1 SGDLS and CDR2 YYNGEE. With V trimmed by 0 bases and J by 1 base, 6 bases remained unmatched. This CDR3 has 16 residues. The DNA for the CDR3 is TGTGCCAGCAGCGTAGAGGCGGGGGACTTCCAAGAGACCCAGTACTTC. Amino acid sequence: CASSVEAGDFQETQYF.

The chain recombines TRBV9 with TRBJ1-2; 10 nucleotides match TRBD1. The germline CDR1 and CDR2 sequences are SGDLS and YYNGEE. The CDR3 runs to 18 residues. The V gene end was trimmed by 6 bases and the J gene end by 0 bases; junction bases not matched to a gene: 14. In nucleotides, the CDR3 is TGTGCCAGCACCAACCCCACCGGGACAGGGGCCTCTAACTATGGCTACACCTTC. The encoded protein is CASTNPTGTGASNYGYTF.

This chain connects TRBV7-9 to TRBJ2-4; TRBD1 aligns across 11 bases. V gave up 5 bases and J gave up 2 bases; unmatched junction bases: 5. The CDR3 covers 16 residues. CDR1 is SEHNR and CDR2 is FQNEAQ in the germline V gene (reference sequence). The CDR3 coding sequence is TGTGCCAGCAGCCCCGGGGACAGGGGGACCAAAAACATTCAGTACTTC. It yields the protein CASSPGDRGTKNIQYF.

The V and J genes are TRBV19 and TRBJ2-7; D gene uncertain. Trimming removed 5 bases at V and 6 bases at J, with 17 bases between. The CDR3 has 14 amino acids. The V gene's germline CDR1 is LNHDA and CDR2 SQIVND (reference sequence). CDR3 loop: CASSLVPVSLEQYF. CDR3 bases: TGTGCCAGTAGTTTAGTGCCGGTTTCTCTCGAGCAGTACTTC. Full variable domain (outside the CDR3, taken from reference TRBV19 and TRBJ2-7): DGGITQSPKYLFRKEGQNVTLSCEQNLNHDAMYWYRQDPGQGLRLIYYSQIVNDFQKGDIAEGYSVSREKKESFPLTVTSAQKNPTAFYLCASSLVPVSLEQYFGPGTRLTVT.

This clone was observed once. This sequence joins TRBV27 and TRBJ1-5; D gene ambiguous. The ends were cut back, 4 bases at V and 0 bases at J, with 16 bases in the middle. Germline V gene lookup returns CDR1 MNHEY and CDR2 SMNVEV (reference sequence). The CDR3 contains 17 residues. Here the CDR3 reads CASSSRIRGLSNQPQHF. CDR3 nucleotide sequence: TGTGCCAGCAGTTCCCGAATACGGGGTCTTAGCAATCAGCCCCAGCATTTT.

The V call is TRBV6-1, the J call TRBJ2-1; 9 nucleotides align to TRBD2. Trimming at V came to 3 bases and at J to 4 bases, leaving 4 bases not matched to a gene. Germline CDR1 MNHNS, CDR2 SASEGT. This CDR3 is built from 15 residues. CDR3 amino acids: CASSDQAGGYNEQFF. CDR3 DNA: TGTGCCAGCAGTGATCAGGCGGGGGGGTACAATGAGCAGTTCTTC.

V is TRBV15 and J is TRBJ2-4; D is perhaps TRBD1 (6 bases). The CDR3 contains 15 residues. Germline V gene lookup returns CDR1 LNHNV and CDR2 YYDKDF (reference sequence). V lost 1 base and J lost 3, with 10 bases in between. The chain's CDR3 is CATSRAGVVKNIQYF. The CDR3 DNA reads TGTGCCACCAGCAGAGCAGGGGTCGTCAAAAACATTCAGTACTTC.

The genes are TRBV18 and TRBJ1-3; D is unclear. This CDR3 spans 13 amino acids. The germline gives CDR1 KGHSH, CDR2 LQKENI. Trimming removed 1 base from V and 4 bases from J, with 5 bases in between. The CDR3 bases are TGTGCCAGCTCACCACAGACAGGAAACACCATATATTTT. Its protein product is CASSPQTGNTIYF.

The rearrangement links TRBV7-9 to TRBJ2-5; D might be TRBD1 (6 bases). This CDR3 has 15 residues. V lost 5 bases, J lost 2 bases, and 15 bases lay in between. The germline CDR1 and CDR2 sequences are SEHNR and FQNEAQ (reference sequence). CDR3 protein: CASSHNRVGQETQYF. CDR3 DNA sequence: TGTGCCAGCAGCCATAACAGGGTTGGACAAGAGACCCAGTACTTC.

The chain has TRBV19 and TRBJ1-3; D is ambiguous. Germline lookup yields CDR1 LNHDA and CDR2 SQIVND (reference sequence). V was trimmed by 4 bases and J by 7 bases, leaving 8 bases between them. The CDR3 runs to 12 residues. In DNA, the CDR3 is TGTGCCAGTAGTAGAGTCGGGAACACCATATATTTT. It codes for CASSRVGNTIYF.